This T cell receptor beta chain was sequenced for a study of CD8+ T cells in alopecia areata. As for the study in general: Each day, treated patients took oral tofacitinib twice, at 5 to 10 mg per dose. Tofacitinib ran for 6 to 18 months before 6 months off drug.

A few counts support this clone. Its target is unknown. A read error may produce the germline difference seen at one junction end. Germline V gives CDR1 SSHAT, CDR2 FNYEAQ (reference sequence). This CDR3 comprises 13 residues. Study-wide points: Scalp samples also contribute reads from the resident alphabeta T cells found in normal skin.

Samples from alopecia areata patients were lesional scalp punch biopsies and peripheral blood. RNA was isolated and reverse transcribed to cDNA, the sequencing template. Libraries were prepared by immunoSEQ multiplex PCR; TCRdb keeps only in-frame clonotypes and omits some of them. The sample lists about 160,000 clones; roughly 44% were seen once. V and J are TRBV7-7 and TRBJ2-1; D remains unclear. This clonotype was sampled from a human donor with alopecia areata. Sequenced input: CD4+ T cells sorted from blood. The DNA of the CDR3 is TGTGCTAGCAGCCCAGACTCATTCAATGAGCAGTTCTTC. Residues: CASSPDSFNEQFF.